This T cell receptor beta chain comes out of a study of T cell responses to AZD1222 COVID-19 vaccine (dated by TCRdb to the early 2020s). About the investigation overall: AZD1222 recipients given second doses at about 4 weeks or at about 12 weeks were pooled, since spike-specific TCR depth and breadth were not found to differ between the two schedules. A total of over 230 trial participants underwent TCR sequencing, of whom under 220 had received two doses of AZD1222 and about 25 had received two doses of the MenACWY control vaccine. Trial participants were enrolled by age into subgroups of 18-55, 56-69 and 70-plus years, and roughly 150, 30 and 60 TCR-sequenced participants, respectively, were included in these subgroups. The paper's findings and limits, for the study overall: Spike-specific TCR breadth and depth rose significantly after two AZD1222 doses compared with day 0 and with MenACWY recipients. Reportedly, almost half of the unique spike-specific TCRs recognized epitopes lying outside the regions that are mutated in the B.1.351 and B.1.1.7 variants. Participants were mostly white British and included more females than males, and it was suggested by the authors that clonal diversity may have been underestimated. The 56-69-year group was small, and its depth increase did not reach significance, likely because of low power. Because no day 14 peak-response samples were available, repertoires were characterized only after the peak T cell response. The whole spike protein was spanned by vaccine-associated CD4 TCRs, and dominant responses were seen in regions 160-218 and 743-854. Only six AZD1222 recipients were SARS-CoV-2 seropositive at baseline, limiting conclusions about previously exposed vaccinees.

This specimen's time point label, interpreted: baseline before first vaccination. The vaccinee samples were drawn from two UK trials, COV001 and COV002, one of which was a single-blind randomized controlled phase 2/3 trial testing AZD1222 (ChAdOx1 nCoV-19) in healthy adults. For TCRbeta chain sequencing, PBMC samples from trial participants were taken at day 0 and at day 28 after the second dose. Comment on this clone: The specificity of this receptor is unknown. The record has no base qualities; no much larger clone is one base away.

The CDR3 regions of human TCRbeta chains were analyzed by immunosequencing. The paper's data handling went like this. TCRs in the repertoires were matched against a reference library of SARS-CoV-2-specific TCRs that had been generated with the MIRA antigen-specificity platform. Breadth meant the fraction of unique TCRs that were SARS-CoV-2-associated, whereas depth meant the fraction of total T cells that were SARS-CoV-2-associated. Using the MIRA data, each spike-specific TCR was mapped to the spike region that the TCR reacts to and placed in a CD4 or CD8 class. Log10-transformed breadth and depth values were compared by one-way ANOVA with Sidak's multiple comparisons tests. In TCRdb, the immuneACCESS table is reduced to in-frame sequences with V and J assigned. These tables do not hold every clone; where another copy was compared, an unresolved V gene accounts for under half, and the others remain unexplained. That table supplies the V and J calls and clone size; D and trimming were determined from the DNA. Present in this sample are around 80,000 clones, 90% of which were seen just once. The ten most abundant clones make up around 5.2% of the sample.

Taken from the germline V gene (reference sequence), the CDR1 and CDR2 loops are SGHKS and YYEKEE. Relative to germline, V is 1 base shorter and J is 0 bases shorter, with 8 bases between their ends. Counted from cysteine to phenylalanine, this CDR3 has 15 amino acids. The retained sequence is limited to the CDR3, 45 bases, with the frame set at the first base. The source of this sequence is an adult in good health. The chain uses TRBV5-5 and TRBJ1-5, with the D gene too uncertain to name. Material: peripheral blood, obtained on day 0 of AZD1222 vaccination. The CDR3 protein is CASSLYATSNQPQHF. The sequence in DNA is TGTGCCAGCAGCTTGTACGCAACTAGCAATCAGCCCCAGCATTTT.